The table lists the clone carrying this T cell receptor (beta chain) with a few counts. The PCR was carried out with 60 Vbeta primers and 13 Jbeta primers. Measured with immunoSEQ multiplex PCR; TCRdb has only the in-frame clones, and not every one. In the table there are some 140,000 clones, about 85% of which are singletons. The data were taken from a study of cytomegalovirus exposure and HLA in healthy donors. Sequencing input: PBMCs. The sequence was collected from a man aged 25 to 45 in good health and CMV-seropositive.

The chain's CDR3 is CASSEQGGPTDTQYF. CDR3 sequence (DNA): TGTGCCAGCAGTGAGCAGGGAGGGCCCACAGATACGCAGTATTTT. V gene TRBV6-4 combines with J gene TRBJ2-3; 7 bases agree with TRBD2. Germline assignment: CDR1 MRHNA and CDR2 SNTAGT. The CDR3 totals 15 residues. Unmatched junction bases numbered 5, after V lost 3 bases and J lost 2 bases.